The clone carrying this TCR beta chain has a count of ten or more. Its specificity is not known. The sample comes from a study of neurological immune-mediated disorders. Study findings and constraints: When grouped phylogenetically, the repertoires of 18 of the 34 multiple sclerosis patients fell together in one related-CDR3 cluster, which is a possible signature.

The V end was cut by 0 bases, the J end by 0 bases, with 9 bases between. CDR1 is SGDLS, CDR2 YYNGEE, per germline. The CDR3 has 16 residues. Via MiXCR, TCRdb re-called the 5' RACE reads, giving one row per CDR3 protein. The repertoire holds 50,000 to 60,000 distinct CDR3 sequences, with just under 4% as singletons. Sequencing input: CD4+ T cells from blood. The chain combines TRBV9 with TRBJ2-2; no clear D gene. The receptor's source is a woman aged 40 to 50 with multiple sclerosis. The CDR3: CASSVGIRANTGELFF. CDR3 DNA sequence: TGTGCCAGCAGCGTAGGAATCCGAGCGAACACCGGGGAGCTGTTTTTT.